These 27 T cell receptor beta chains were all obtained from the same sample, sequenced in a study of PD-1 blockade in classical Hodgkin lymphoma. Every single patient, without exception, relapsed after autologous stem cell transplantation, and brentuximab vedotin exposure varied. Some clones are missing from TCRdb's copy, which holds only in-frame ones; the method was immunoSEQ multiplex PCR. The sample includes about 110,000 clones, 89% of them seen just once. The source was peripheral blood mononuclear cells (PBMCs), collected before the second cycle of nivolumab. The receptors were gathered from a human donor with classical Hodgkin lymphoma.

V and J are TRBV7-2 and TRBJ2-5; 7 bases map to TRBD1. Germline CDR1 reads SGHTA; CDR2 reads FQGNSA. With 2 bases clipped from V and 1 base from J, the junction kept 13 bases outside the gene matches. The CDR3 has 18 amino acids. CDR3 nucleotide sequence: TGTGCCAGCAGCTTACCTGAGGAGCAGGGGGTTTTCCAAGAGACCCAGTACTTC. This codes for CASSLPEEQGVFQETQYF.

The chain joins TRBV25-1 to TRBJ2-7; D possibly matches TRBD1 or TRBD2 (5 bases each). Germline values: CDR1 MGHDK, CDR2 SYGVNS. The V and J ends lost 4 bases and 3 bases respectively, with 16 bases between them. The CDR3 runs to 15 residues. In DNA form, the CDR3 reads TGTGCCAGCAGTGCGATAGGGCAGGGACGCTACGAGCAGTACTTC. Amino acids: CASSAIGQGRYEQYF.

The chain has TRBV5-1 and TRBJ2-2; D possibly corresponds to TRBD1 (6 bases). V dropped 0 bases and J dropped 5 bases, with 11 bases sitting between them. The germline V gene encodes CDR1 SGHRS and CDR2 YFSETQ. The CDR3 runs to 15 residues. The CDR3 DNA follows: TGCGCCAGCAGCTTGGGTTGGGGGCATACCGGGGAGCTGTTTTTT. Amino acids: CASSLGWGHTGELFF.

This clone was seen once. This chain connects TRBV27 to TRBJ2-1; D uncertain. CDR3 length: 15 residues. V shed 6 bases and J shed 0 bases, with 12 bases lying between them. Germline assignment: CDR1 MNHEY and CDR2 SMNVEV (reference sequence). CDR3 protein: CASSHLPSSYNEQFF. CDR3 nucleotide sequence: TGTGCCAGCAGCCACCTTCCTAGCTCCTACAATGAGCAGTTCTTC.

The chain combines TRBV15 with TRBJ2-7; D is possibly TRBD1 (6 bases). The germline V gene has CDR1 LNHNV and CDR2 YYDKDF (reference sequence). The length of the CDR3 is 15 residues. The ends were cut back, 3 bases at V and 7 bases at J, with 19 bases in the middle. For the CDR3, the DNA is TGTGCCACCAGCAGTATAGGGGGAACAATCAAGGAGCAGTACTTC. Protein sequence: CATSSIGGTIKEQYF. Using reference TRBV15 and TRBJ2-7 for the parts outside the CDR3, the full variable domain is DAMVIQNPRYQVTQFGKPVTLSCSQTLNHNVMYWYQQKSSQAPKLLFHYYDKDFNNEADTPDNFQSRRPNTSFCFLDIRSPGLGDTAMYLCATSSIGGTIKEQYFGPGTRLTVT.

J is TRBJ2-1 and V is TRBV7-2, with TRBD1 identical over 7 bases. Germline lookup yields CDR1 SGHTA and CDR2 FQGNSA. Trimming removed 6 bases from V and 6 bases from J; junction bases left unmatched: 14. CDR3 length equals 16 residues. Here the CDR3 reads CASRQAAAGGINEQFF. The CDR3 coding sequence is TGTGCCAGCAGGCAAGCCGCGGCAGGGGGTATCAATGAGCAGTTCTTC.

This chain links TRBV6-6 with TRBJ2-7; tentatively, D is TRBD1 (6 bases). The ends were cut back, 2 bases at V and 0 bases at J, with 11 bases in the middle. The V gene's germline CDR1 is MNHNY and CDR2 SVGAGI (reference sequence). The CDR3 has 15 amino acids. The CDR3 spells CASSYGTRYSYEQYF. In nucleotides, the CDR3 is TGTGCCAGCAGTTACGGGACACGATACTCCTACGAGCAGTACTTC.

V and J are TRBV20-1 and TRBJ1-2; unclear D gene. Germline CDR1 reads DFQATT; CDR2 reads SNEGSKA (reference sequence). CDR3 length equals 9 residues. CDR3 bases: TGCAGCGCCCTCTATGGCTACACCTTC. It specifies CSALYGYTF.

This chain links TRBV9 with TRBJ2-5, with D perhaps TRBD1 (5 bases). The CDR3 has 15 residues. CDR1 is SGDLS and CDR2 is YYNGEE in the germline V gene. Between the trimmed V and J ends, which lost 9 bases and 1 base, there was a span of 19 bases. The CDR3 loop reads CATSLTDISQETQYF. DNA of the CDR3: TGTGCCACCTCTCTAACGGACATCAGCCAAGAGACCCAGTACTTC. Filled out from reference TRBV9 and TRBJ2-5, the complete variable domain reads DSGVTQTPKHLITATGQRVTLRCSPRSGDLSVYWYQQSLDQGLQFLIQYYNGEERAKGNILERFSAQQFPDLHSELNLSSLELGDSALYFCATSLTDISQETQYFGPGTRLLVL.

Here the CDR3 DNA reads TGTGCCAGCAGCTTCACAGGGGGCACTGAAGCTTTCTTT. It specifies CASSFTGGTEAFF. This chain links TRBV7-2 with TRBJ1-1; TRBD1 aligns across 8 bases. The V gene's germline CDR1 is SGHTA and CDR2 FQGNSA. The CDR3 has 13 residues. V shed 3 bases and J 4 bases; nucleotides not matched to a gene: 1.

This clone was picked up one time. The chain carries TRBV28 and TRBJ2-6; D possibly corresponds to TRBD1 (5 bases). The germline V gene encodes CDR1 MDHEN and CDR2 SYDVKM. CDR3 length: 20 residues. The ends were cut back, 6 bases at V and 2 bases at J, with 26 bases in the middle. CDR3 DNA sequence: TGTGCCAGCAGCCCTTGGGGCAGGGAAAAGGGAAGTCCTGGGGCCAACGTCCTGACTTTC. Protein product: CASSPWGREKGSPGANVLTF.

This sequence joins TRBV19 and TRBJ2-2; TRBD1 matches 9 bases. The germline V gene encodes CDR1 LNHDA and CDR2 SQIVND (reference sequence). The V and J ends lost 6 bases and 3 bases, in that order; junction bases with no gene match: 8. CDR3 length equals 16 residues. CDR3 DNA sequence: TGTGCCAGTAGCACCCCACAGGGGGCTTACACCGGGGAGCTGTTTTTT. It specifies CASSTPQGAYTGELFF.

The chain combines TRBV25-1 with TRBJ1-4; D uncertain. V was cut by 6 bases and J by 8 bases, with 16 bases left in between. The CDR3 runs 14 residues. From germline, CDR1 is MGHDK and CDR2 SYGVNS. CDR3 DNA: TGTGCCAGCAGGCAAGGTGAGGGTTGGGAAAAACTGTTTTTT. Amino acid sequence: CASRQGEGWEKLFF.

The rearrangement links TRBV6-5 to TRBJ2-7; maybe TRBD1 (6 bases). CDR1 is MNHEY, CDR2 SVGAGI, per germline. The CDR3 spans 13 residues. V lost 2 bases and J lost 7, with 12 bases in between. CDR3: CASSYTNRAEQYF. CDR3 coding DNA: TGTGCCAGCAGTTACACCAACAGGGCTGAGCAGTACTTC.

The V and J genes are TRBV19 and TRBJ1-1; D is unresolved. Germline loops: CDR1 LNHDA, CDR2 SQIVND (reference sequence). The V end lost 7 bases, the J end lost 5 bases, and 8 bases lay between the germline ends. The CDR3 consists of 11 residues. This CDR3 is CASKGRTEAFF. The CDR3 DNA is TGTGCCAGTAAGGGAAGGACTGAAGCTTTCTTT.

The chain links TRBV6-5 to TRBJ1-2; D remains ambiguous. Germline CDR1 is MNHEY and CDR2 is SVGAGI. The length of the CDR3 is 15 residues. Trimming took off 6 bases at V and 2 bases at J, with 16 bases between the two ends. Here the CDR3 DNA reads TGTGCCAGCAGCCAGCCTGGACGGAGAAACTATGGCTACACCTTC. Translated: CASSQPGRRNYGYTF.

The chain carries TRBV4-1 and TRBJ2-1; no firm D call. The CDR3 is 15 residues long. With 0 bases removed from V and 3 bases from J, the gap between germline ends came to 9 bases. The germline CDR1 and CDR2 sequences are MGHRA and YSYEKL. CDR3 amino acids: CASSQEGGSYNEQFF. In DNA form, the CDR3 reads TGCGCCAGCAGCCAAGAAGGCGGCAGCTACAATGAGCAGTTCTTC.

The chain has TRBV18 and TRBJ1-1; no firm D call. Trimming shortened V by 2 bases and J by 3 bases, and 10 bases separated the two germline ends. This CDR3 has 14 residues. Germline V CDR1 and CDR2: KGHSH, LQKENI. CDR3 DNA: TGTGCCAGCTCACCATTCCCGTTGTACACTGAAGCTTTCTTT. This encodes CASSPFPLYTEAFF.

The chain's CDR3 is CAAWDWSSYNEQFF. For the CDR3, the DNA is TGTGCCGCTTGGGACTGGAGCTCCTACAATGAGCAGTTCTTC. The gene calls are TRBV2 and TRBJ2-1, with D perhaps matching TRBD2 (6 bases). Trimming pared 11 bases from V and 0 bases from J, leaving 14 bases between. Germline lookup yields CDR1 SNHLY and CDR2 FYNNEI. The CDR3 loop spans 14 amino acids.

V and J are TRBV2 and TRBJ1-1, with unresolved D. The CDR3 consists of 14 residues. The germline V and J ends were trimmed by 1 base and 1 base, with 7 bases remaining between them. Germline V gives CDR1 SNHLY, CDR2 FYNNEI. CDR3 bases: TGTGCCAGCAGTGAAGTTGTGGCGAACACTGAAGCTTTCTTT. Amino acids: CASSEVVANTEAFF.

The chain combines TRBV7-6 with TRBJ1-3, with D possibly being TRBD1 (5 bases). Germline V gene lookup returns CDR1 SGHVS and CDR2 FNYEAQ. The CDR3 consists of 17 residues. Trimming stripped 1 base from V and 0 bases from J, with 13 bases between. As DNA, the CDR3 is TGTGCCAGCAGCTTAGGAGTTCTGGGGACCTCTGGAAACACCATATATTTT. It translates to CASSLGVLGTSGNTIYF.

The CDR3, as DNA: TGTGCCAGTAGTATAGATCGATGGAAAAATCATCAGCCCCAGCATTTT. It codes for CASSIDRWKNHQPQHF. The gene calls are TRBV19 and TRBJ1-5; D is unclear. From germline, CDR1 is LNHDA and CDR2 SQIVND (reference sequence). This CDR3 is 16 amino acids long. V was cut by 0 bases and J by 5 bases, with 14 bases left in between.

The V gene is TRBV6-1, the J gene TRBJ2-1, with D tentatively TRBD1 (5 bases). CDR3 length equals 17 residues. Looked up from germline, CDR1 is MNHNS and CDR2 is SASEGT. Trimming left V 3 bases short and J 3 bases short, with 18 bases between. CDR3 sequence reads: CASSELARQKNYNEQFF. DNA of the CDR3: TGTGCCAGCAGTGAGTTAGCCCGACAGAAGAACTACAATGAGCAGTTCTTC.

The rearrangement links TRBV7-2 to TRBJ2-3; D call uncertain. Germline values: CDR1 SGHTA, CDR2 FQGNSA. V was trimmed by 1 base and J by 4 bases, leaving 9 bases between them. This CDR3 contains 14 residues. CDR3 in amino acids: CASSLERLPDTQYF. The CDR3 DNA reads TGTGCCAGCAGCTTAGAGCGCCTGCCAGATACGCAGTATTTT.

The gene calls are TRBV19 and TRBJ1-4; D is perhaps TRBD1 (5 bases). V lost 5 bases and J 5 bases, leaving 12 bases between the germline ends. This CDR3 comprises 14 residues. Germline V gene lookup returns CDR1 LNHDA and CDR2 SQIVND (reference sequence). In DNA, the CDR3 is TGTGCCAGTAGTCCCCGACAGAAGAATGAAAAACTGTTTTTT. Residues: CASSPRQKNEKLFF. The whole variable domain, filled in from reference TRBV19 and TRBJ1-4, reads DGGITQSPKYLFRKEGQNVTLSCEQNLNHDAMYWYRQDPGQGLRLIYYSQIVNDFQKGDIAEGYSVSREKKESFPLTVTSAQKNPTAFYLCASSPRQKNEKLFFGSGTQLSVL.

The chain is built from TRBV28 and TRBJ2-5, with 7 bases aligning to TRBD1. V lost 5 bases to trimming and J lost 3 bases; unmatched junction nucleotides: 6. Germline lookup yields CDR1 MDHEN and CDR2 SYDVKM. This CDR3 comprises 14 residues. The CDR3 sequence: CASSAMTGKETQYF. CDR3 coding DNA: TGTGCCAGCAGTGCTATGACAGGGAAAGAGACCCAGTACTTC.

The genes are TRBV5-6 and TRBJ2-7; 9 bases fit TRBD1. The germline V gene encodes CDR1 SGHDT and CDR2 YYEEEE. The V and J ends lost 2 bases and 0 bases, in that order; junction bases with no gene match: 6. This CDR3 comprises 16 residues. The DNA of the CDR3 is TGTGCCAGCAGCTTCCGGGACAGGGAATACTCCTACGAGCAGTACTTC. The encoded protein is CASSFRDREYSYEQYF.